This TCR beta chain was sequenced during a study of T cell repertoires in cytomegalovirus infection. Overall study context: Indications came from public TCR beta signatures; they pointed to CMV infection and to a matching HLA type.

MiXCR, run by TCRdb on the reads, gives a single entry per CDR3 protein. The table has fewer than 550,000 distinct CDR3 sequences, about a quarter seen once. Regarding the study as a whole: Summed frequency of public TCR beta families distinguished CMV carriers with the relevant HLA. The response measured ex vivo was dominated by TCR beta clonotypes (HLA-C-restricted and CMV-specific).

This clonotype was detected only a few times. What it binds is not known. This receptor was identified in a human donor in good health (CMV status not recorded). Some clones in this sample may be carry-over from other donors' samples. What was sequenced was PBMCs.

The chain's CDR3 is CASTPTGNNGYTF. The CDR3 nucleotides are TGTGCCAGCACCCCGACAGGCAATAATGGCTACACCTTC. The chain carries TRBV6-2 or TRBV6-3 and TRBJ1-2; perhaps TRBD1 as D (6 bases). Germline V CDR1 and CDR2: MNHEY, SVGEGT. V was cut by 7 bases and J by 6 bases, with 15 bases left in between. This CDR3 is 13 amino acids long.